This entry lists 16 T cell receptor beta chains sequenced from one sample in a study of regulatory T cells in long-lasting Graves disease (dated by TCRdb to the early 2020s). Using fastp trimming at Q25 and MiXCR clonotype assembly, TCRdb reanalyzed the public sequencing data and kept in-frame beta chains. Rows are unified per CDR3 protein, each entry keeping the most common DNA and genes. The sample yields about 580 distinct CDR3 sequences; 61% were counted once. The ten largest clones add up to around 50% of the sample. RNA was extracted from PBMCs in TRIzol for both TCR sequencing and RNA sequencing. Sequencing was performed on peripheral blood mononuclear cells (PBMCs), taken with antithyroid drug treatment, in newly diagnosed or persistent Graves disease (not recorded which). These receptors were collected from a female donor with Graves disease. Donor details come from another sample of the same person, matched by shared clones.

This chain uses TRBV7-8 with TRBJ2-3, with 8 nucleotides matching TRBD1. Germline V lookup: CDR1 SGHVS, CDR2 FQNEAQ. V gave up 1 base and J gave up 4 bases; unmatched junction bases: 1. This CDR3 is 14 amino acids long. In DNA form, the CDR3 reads TGTGCCAGCAGCTTAGACAGGGGGGCAGATACGCAGTATTTT. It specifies CASSLDRGADTQYF.

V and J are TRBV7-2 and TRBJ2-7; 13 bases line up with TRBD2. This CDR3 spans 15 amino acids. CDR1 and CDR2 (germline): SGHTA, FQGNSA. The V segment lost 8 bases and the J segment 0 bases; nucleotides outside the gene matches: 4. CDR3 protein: CASRTSGGFSYEQYF. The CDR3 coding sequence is TGTGCCAGCCGGACTAGCGGGGGTTTCTCCTACGAGCAGTACTTC.

The CDR3 region is CASSYSGSYNEQFF. The CDR3 DNA reads as TGTGCCAGCAGTTACTCGGGCAGTTACAATGAGCAGTTCTTC. The chain joins TRBV6-6 to TRBJ2-1, with unresolved D. There are 14 residues in the CDR3. Germline-derived CDR1 and CDR2 are MNHNY and SVGAGI (reference sequence). The V end lost 0 bases, the J end lost 4 bases, and 7 bases lay between the germline ends.

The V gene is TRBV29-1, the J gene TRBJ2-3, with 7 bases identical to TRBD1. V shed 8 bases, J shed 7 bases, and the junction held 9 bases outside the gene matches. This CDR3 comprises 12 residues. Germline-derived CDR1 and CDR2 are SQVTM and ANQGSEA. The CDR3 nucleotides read TGCAGCACAGGGGCGTCGGAGAATACGCAGTATTTT. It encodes CSTGASENTQYF.

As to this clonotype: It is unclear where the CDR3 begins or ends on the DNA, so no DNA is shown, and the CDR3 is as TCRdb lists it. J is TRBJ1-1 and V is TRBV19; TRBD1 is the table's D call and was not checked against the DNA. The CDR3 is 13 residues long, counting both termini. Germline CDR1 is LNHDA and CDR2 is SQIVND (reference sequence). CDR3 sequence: CASSITVGQGTFF.

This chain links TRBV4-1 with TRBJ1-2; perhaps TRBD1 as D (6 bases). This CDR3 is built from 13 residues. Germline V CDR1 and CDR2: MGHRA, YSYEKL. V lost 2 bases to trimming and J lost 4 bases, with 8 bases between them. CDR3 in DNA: TGCGCCAGCAGCCAAACAGGGCTCTATGGCTACACCTTC. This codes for CASSQTGLYGYTF.

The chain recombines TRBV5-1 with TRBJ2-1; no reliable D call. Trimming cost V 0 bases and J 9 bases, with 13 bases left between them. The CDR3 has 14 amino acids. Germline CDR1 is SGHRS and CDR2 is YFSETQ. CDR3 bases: TGCGCCAGCAGCTTGGGACACGGAACGGGTGAGCAGTTCTTC. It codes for CASSLGHGTGEQFF. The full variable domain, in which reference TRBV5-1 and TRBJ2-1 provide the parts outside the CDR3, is KAGVTQTPRYLIKTRGQQVTLSCSPISGHRSVSWYQQTPGQGLQFLFEYFSETQRNKGNFPGRFSGRQFSNSRSEMNVSTLELGDSALYLCASSLGHGTGEQFFGPGTRLTVL.

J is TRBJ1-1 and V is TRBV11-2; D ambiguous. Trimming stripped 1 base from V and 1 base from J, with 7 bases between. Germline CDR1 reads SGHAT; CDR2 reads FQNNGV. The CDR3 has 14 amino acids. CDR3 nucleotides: TGTGCCAGCAGCTTAGTTGGGCAGAACACTGAAGCTTTCTTT. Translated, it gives CASSLVGQNTEAFF.

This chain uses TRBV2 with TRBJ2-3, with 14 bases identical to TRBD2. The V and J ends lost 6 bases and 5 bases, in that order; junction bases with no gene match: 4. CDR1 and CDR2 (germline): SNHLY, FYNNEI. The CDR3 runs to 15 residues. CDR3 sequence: CASRGTSGGKDTQYF. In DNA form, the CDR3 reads TGTGCCAGCAGAGGGACTAGCGGGGGTAAAGATACGCAGTATTTT.

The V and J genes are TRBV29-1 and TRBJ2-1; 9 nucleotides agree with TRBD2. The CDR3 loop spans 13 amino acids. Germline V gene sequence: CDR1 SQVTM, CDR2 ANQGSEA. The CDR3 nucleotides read TGCAGTGCCTGCCTAGCGGGGACCAATGAGCAGTTCTTC. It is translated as CSACLAGTNEQFF.

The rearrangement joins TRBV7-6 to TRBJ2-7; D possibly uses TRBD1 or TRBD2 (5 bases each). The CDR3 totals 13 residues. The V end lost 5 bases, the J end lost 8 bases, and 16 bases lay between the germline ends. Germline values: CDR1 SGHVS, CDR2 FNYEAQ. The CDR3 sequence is CASSPGTSRQQYF. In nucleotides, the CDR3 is TGTGCCAGCAGCCCGGGGACCTCCCGACAGCAGTACTTC.

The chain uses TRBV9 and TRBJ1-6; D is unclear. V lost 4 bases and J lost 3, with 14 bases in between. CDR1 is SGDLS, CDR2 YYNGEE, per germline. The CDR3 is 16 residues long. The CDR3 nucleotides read TGTGCCAGCAGCCCCCGGGAAGGTAGCTATAATTCACCCCTCCACTTT. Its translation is CASSPREGSYNSPLHF.

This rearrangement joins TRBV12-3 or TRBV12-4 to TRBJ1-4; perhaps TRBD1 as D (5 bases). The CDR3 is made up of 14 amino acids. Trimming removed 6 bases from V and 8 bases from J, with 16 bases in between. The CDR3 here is CASSHTGGGEKLFF. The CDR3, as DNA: TGTGCCAGCAGCCACACAGGAGGAGGGGAAAAACTGTTTTTT.

The CDR3 DNA follows: TGTGCCAGCGGGGATTCGGAGACCCAGTACTTC. This encodes CASGDSETQYF. The chain is built from TRBV2 and TRBJ2-5; D not certain. Germline V gives CDR1 SNHLY, CDR2 FYNNEI. V was cut by 8 bases and J by 5 bases, with 9 bases left in between. This CDR3 contains 11 residues.

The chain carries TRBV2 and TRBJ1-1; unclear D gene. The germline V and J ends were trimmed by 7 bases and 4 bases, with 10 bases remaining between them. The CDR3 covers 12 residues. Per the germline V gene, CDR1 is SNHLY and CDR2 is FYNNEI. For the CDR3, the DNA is TGTGCCAGCACCCCAACTCTCACTGAAGCTTTCTTT. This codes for CASTPTLTEAFF.

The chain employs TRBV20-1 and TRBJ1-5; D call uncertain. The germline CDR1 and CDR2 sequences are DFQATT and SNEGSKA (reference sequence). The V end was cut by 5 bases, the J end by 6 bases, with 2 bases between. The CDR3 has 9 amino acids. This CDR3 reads CSAGQPQHF. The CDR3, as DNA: TGCAGTGCTGGTCAGCCCCAGCATTTT.